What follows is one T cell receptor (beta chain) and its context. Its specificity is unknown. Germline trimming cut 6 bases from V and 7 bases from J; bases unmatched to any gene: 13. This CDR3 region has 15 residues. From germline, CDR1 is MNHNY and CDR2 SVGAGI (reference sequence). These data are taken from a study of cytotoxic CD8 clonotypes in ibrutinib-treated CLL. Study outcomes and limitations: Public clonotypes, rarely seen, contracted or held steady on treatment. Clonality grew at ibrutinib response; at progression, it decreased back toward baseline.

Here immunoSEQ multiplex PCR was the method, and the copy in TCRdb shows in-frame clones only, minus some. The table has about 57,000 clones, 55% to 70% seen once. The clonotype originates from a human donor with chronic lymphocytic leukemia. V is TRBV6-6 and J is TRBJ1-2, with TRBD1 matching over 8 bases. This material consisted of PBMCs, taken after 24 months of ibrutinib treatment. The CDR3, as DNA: TGTGCCAGCAGATCCAGTGCGGACAGGGCGATTGGCTACACCTTC. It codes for CASRSSADRAIGYTF.